The rows below give T cell receptor beta chains drawn from one sample of a study of blood T cell repertoires in COVID-19. Measured with immunoSEQ multiplex PCR; TCRdb has only the in-frame clones, and not every one. This sample has some 99,000 clones, with 86% found just once. Material for sequencing was peripheral blood. The receptors stem from a woman aged 55-70 years in a cohort sampled during active or convalescent COVID-19. Both conserved end residues are part of each CDR3. The D gene is left open where the match is weak. Not every row has a clone size; where given, it reads once, few, many or a size class.

CDR3 protein: CASTSSGRTDTQYF
CDR3 DNA: TGTGCCAGCACCTCTAGCGGGCGCACAGATACGCAGTATTTT
D gene: TRBD2
J gene: TRBJ2-3
V gene: TRBV7-9
clone size: -

CDR3 protein: CASSWGQYTEAFF
CDR3 DNA: TGTGCCAGCAGCTGGGGACAGTACACTGAAGCTTTCTTT
D gene: TRBD1
J gene: TRBJ1-1
V gene: TRBV11-3
clone size: -

CDR3 protein: CASSLPTGLNEKLFF
CDR3 DNA: TGTGCCAGCAGCCTCCCGACAGGGTTAAATGAAAAACTGTTTTTT
D gene: TRBD1
J gene: TRBJ1-4
V gene: TRBV3-1/TRBV3-2
clone size: -

CDR3 protein: CASSSSGGTQYF
CDR3 DNA: TGTGCCAGCAGTTCCTCAGGGGGCACGCAGTATTTT
D gene: TRBD1
J gene: TRBJ2-3
V gene: TRBV6-5
clone size: once

CDR3 protein: CASSFGGGGLGDEQYF
CDR3 DNA: TGTGCCAGCAGCTTTGGGGGCGGGGGCCTTGGGGACGAGCAGTACTTC
D gene: -
J gene: TRBJ2-7
V gene: TRBV11-2
clone size: medium-sized

CDR3 protein: CASSQAAFSGVGSYNEQFF
CDR3 DNA: TGCGCCAGCAGCCAAGCCGCATTCTCCGGGGTAGGGTCCTACAATGAGCAGTTCTTC
D gene: -
J gene: TRBJ2-1
V gene: TRBV4-1
clone size: -

CDR3 protein: CACPGTGTPYEQYF
CDR3 DNA: TGTGCCTGCCCCGGGACAGGGACACCCTACGAGCAGTACTTC
D gene: TRBD1
J gene: TRBJ2-7
V gene: TRBV30
clone size: once

CDR3 protein: CASSFFAIGGEDGCEQYF
CDR3 DNA: TGTGCCAGCAGCTTTTTCGCGATTGGGGGCGAGGATGGTTGCGAGCAGTACTTC
D gene: -
J gene: TRBJ2-7
V gene: TRBV21-1
clone size: once

CDR3 protein: CASRDRVGYTF
CDR3 DNA: TGTGCCAGCAGAGACAGGGTTGGCTACACCTTC
D gene: TRBD1
J gene: TRBJ1-2
V gene: TRBV2
clone size: -

CDR3 protein: CASLLGGGGNYYGYTF
CDR3 DNA: TGTGCCAGCCTTTTAGGAGGGGGGGGGAACTACTATGGCTACACCTTC
D gene: -
J gene: TRBJ1-2
V gene: TRBV6-6
clone size: -

CDR3 protein: CAWSVGGREYF
CDR3 DNA: TGTGCCTGGAGTGTAGGGGGTCGTGAGTACTTC
D gene: -
J gene: TRBJ2-7
V gene: TRBV30
clone size: -

CDR3 protein: CAISETDRGKEKLFF
CDR3 DNA: TGTGCCATCAGTGAGACGGACAGGGGAAAGGAAAAACTGTTTTTT
D gene: TRBD1
J gene: TRBJ1-4
V gene: TRBV10-3
clone size: few

CDR3 protein: CASTQHRGQGYTF
CDR3 DNA: TGTGCCAGCACGCAGCACAGGGGGCAAGGCTACACCTTC
D gene: TRBD1
J gene: TRBJ1-2
V gene: TRBV12-3/TRBV12-4
clone size: -

CDR3 protein: CASSYSRLQYEQYF
CDR3 DNA: TGTGCCAGCAGTTACTCTCGACTGCAATACGAGCAGTACTTC
D gene: -
J gene: TRBJ2-7
V gene: TRBV6-5
clone size: -

CDR3 protein: CAWTGGQGNLYNSPLHF
CDR3 DNA: TGTGCCTGGACCGGGGGACAGGGGAATTTGTATAATTCACCCCTCCACTTT
D gene: TRBD1
J gene: TRBJ1-6
V gene: TRBV30
clone size: -

CDR3 protein: CASSVAGTWNTGELFF
CDR3 DNA: TGTGCCAGCAGCGTAGCCGGGACATGGAACACCGGGGAGCTGTTTTTT
D gene: -
J gene: TRBJ2-2
V gene: TRBV9
clone size: medium-sized

CDR3 protein: CASSLGLNEQFF
CDR3 DNA: TGTGCCAGCAGCTTAGGGCTGAATGAGCAGTTCTTC
D gene: -
J gene: TRBJ2-1
V gene: TRBV11-3
clone size: few

CDR3 protein: CAWSGDRGGYEQYF
CDR3 DNA: TGTGCCTGGAGCGGGGACAGGGGGGGGTACGAGCAGTACTTC
D gene: TRBD1
J gene: TRBJ2-7
V gene: TRBV30
clone size: -

CDR3 protein: CAISEQGARTGELFF
CDR3 DNA: TGTGCCATCAGTGAGCAGGGGGCTCGGACCGGGGAGCTGTTTTTT
D gene: TRBD1
J gene: TRBJ2-2
V gene: TRBV10-3
clone size: -

CDR3 protein: CASSLASSGYNEQFF
CDR3 DNA: TGCGCCAGCAGCTTGGCGTCTAGCGGATACAATGAGCAGTTCTTC
D gene: TRBD2
J gene: TRBJ2-1
V gene: TRBV5-1
clone size: -

CDR3 protein: CSVGGGQGAGNTIYF
CDR3 DNA: TGCAGCGTTGGTGGGGGCCAGGGTGCGGGAAACACCATATATTTT
D gene: -
J gene: TRBJ1-3
V gene: TRBV29-1
clone size: -

CDR3 protein: CASSYGTGYNSPLHF
CDR3 DNA: TGTGCCAGCAGTTACGGGACAGGGTATAATTCACCCCTCCACTTT
D gene: TRBD1
J gene: TRBJ1-6
V gene: TRBV11-2
clone size: -

CDR3 protein: CASSRDFQETQYF
CDR3 DNA: TGTGCCAGCAGCCGGGACTTCCAAGAGACCCAGTACTTC
D gene: -
J gene: TRBJ2-5
V gene: TRBV11-2
clone size: -

CDR3 protein: CASSYAGNYYGYTF
CDR3 DNA: TGTGCCAGCAGTTATGCAGGGAACTACTATGGCTACACCTTC
D gene: -
J gene: TRBJ1-2
V gene: TRBV6-5
clone size: -

CDR3 protein: CATSDYRTSGASTDTQYF
CDR3 DNA: TGTGCCACCAGTGATTACCGCACTAGCGGGGCTAGCACAGATACGCAGTATTTT
D gene: TRBD2
J gene: TRBJ2-3
V gene: TRBV24-1
clone size: -

CDR3 protein: CASSVGGDNTGELFF
CDR3 DNA: TGTGCCAGCAGCGTTGGCGGGGATAACACCGGGGAGCTGTTTTTT
D gene: -
J gene: TRBJ2-2
V gene: TRBV9
clone size: -

CDR3 protein: CASSQDSGGSNQPQHF
CDR3 DNA: TGCGCCAGCAGCCAAGATTCGGGTGGTAGCAATCAGCCCCAGCATTTT
D gene: -
J gene: TRBJ1-5
V gene: TRBV4-1
clone size: -

CDR3 protein: CASSQGRGAGGQETQYF
CDR3 DNA: TGTGCCAGCAGCCAAGGGCGAGGAGCGGGGGGACAAGAGACCCAGTACTTC
D gene: TRBD2
J gene: TRBJ2-5
V gene: TRBV4-2
clone size: -

CDR3 protein: CASGSSYEQYF
CDR3 DNA: TGCGCCAGCGGTAGCTCCTACGAGCAGTACTTC
D gene: -
J gene: TRBJ2-7
V gene: TRBV10-2
clone size: -

CDR3 protein: CASSQGGHTQYF
CDR3 DNA: TGTGCCAGCAGTCAAGGAGGACATACGCAGTATTTT
D gene: -
J gene: TRBJ2-3
V gene: TRBV12-3/TRBV12-4
clone size: -

CDR3 protein: CASIIHRGDTEAFF
CDR3 DNA: TGTGCCAGCATAATTCACAGGGGTGACACTGAAGCTTTCTTT
D gene: TRBD1
J gene: TRBJ1-1
V gene: TRBV6-5
clone size: -

CDR3 protein: CASNEKPGSYTEAFF
CDR3 DNA: TGTGCCAGTAACGAAAAGCCGGGGTCTTACACTGAAGCTTTCTTT
D gene: -
J gene: TRBJ1-1
V gene: TRBV19
clone size: -

CDR3 protein: CASSLAGGVRTDTQYF
CDR3 DNA: TGCGCCAGCAGCTTGGCCGGGGGAGTCCGCACAGATACGCAGTATTTT
D gene: -
J gene: TRBJ2-3
V gene: TRBV5-1
clone size: -

CDR3 protein: CASSQDRGNGYTF
CDR3 DNA: TGTGCCAGCAGCCAAGACAGGGGTAATGGCTACACCTTC
D gene: -
J gene: TRBJ1-2
V gene: TRBV3-1/TRBV3-2
clone size: -

CDR3 protein: CASNGVAVDTQYF
CDR3 DNA: TGTGCCAGCAACGGGGTAGCGGTAGATACGCAGTATTTT
D gene: -
J gene: TRBJ2-3
V gene: TRBV5-6
clone size: -

CDR3 protein: CASFGQGTQYF
CDR3 DNA: TGTGCCAGCTTTGGACAGGGGACCCAGTACTTC
D gene: TRBD1
J gene: TRBJ2-5
V gene: TRBV18
clone size: -

CDR3 protein: CASSIAKTGQETQYF
CDR3 DNA: TGTGCCAGTAGTATAGCCAAGACAGGCCAAGAGACCCAGTACTTC
D gene: -
J gene: TRBJ2-5
V gene: TRBV19
clone size: once

CDR3 protein: CASRVTGGYEQFF
CDR3 DNA: TGTGCCAGCAGGGTGACAGGGGGCTATGAGCAGTTCTTC
D gene: TRBD1
J gene: TRBJ2-1
V gene: TRBV3-1/TRBV3-2
clone size: few

CDR3 protein: CASSTRAGSYNEQFF
CDR3 DNA: TGTGCCAGCAGCACGAGGGCGGGCTCCTACAATGAGCAGTTCTTC
D gene: -
J gene: TRBJ2-1
V gene: TRBV7-8
clone size: -

CDR3 protein: CATLFGTGLLSSGANVLTF
CDR3 DNA: TGTGCCACCCTCTTCGGGACAGGGCTGCTTAGCTCTGGGGCCAACGTCCTGACTTTC
D gene: TRBD1
J gene: TRBJ2-6
V gene: TRBV28
clone size: -

CDR3 protein: CASSLCQAGTSGRMGGEQYF
CDR3 DNA: TGTGCCAGCAGTTTATGTCAAGCCGGGACTAGCGGGAGGATGGGTGGCGAGCAGTACTTC
D gene: TRBD2
J gene: TRBJ2-7
V gene: TRBV27
clone size: -